A selection of T cell receptor beta chains follows, all from one sample in a study of quantifying T cell responses using KT2 cells. TCRdb re-called the UMI-ligation and nested PCR reads with MiXCR, one entry per CDR3 protein. Among about 50,000 distinct CDR3 sequences, around a tenth were seen once, and the ten largest hold more than 9%. Source material: PBMCs spiked with cells of the T cell clone KT2. These receptors all stem from a human donor. Each CDR3 is given with its conserved first and last residue. The order of the fields is D gene, clone size, J gene, V gene, CDR3 DNA, CDR3 protein. A D gene is named only where the DNA matches it firmly. Size is stated for part of the rows, as once, few or many counts, or as a class when the clone is expanded.

d_gene: .
abundance: many
j_gene: TRBJ2-3
v_gene: TRBV5-1
CDR3nt: TGTGCCAGCAGCAGAAGCACAGATACGCAGTATTTT
CDR3aa: CASSRSTDTQYF

d_gene: .
abundance: .
j_gene: TRBJ1-2
v_gene: TRBV6-2/TRBV6-3
CDR3nt: TGTGCCAGCAGTTACTCGGTGGGGTATGGCTACACCTTC
CDR3aa: CASSYSVGYGYTF

d_gene: .
abundance: .
j_gene: TRBJ2-5
v_gene: TRBV12-3/TRBV12-4
CDR3nt: TGTGCCAGCAGCACCGAGGGGCGAGGGGCGGAGACCCAGTACTTC
CDR3aa: CASSTEGRGAETQYF

d_gene: .
abundance: few
j_gene: TRBJ2-7
v_gene: TRBV6-5
CDR3nt: TGTGCCAGCCAGAAGTCCGACGAGCAGTACTTC
CDR3aa: CASQKSDEQYF

d_gene: TRBD1
abundance: .
j_gene: TRBJ2-5
v_gene: TRBV6-5
CDR3nt: TGTGCCAGCAGTTCACCGGGACAGGGACCTTTTGTCCAAGAGACCCAGTACTTC
CDR3aa: CASSSPGQGPFVQETQYF

d_gene: .
abundance: many
j_gene: TRBJ2-3
v_gene: TRBV5-1
CDR3nt: TGCGCCAGCAGCTTGGACCCACAATATACGCAGTATTTT
CDR3aa: CASSLDPQYTQYF

d_gene: TRBD1
abundance: .
j_gene: TRBJ1-1
v_gene: TRBV7-2
CDR3nt: TGTGCCAGCAGCTCTCGGACAGGGGCGCATTACACTGAAGCTTTCTTT
CDR3aa: CASSSRTGAHYTEAFF

d_gene: .
abundance: few
j_gene: TRBJ1-4
v_gene: TRBV9
CDR3nt: TGTGCCAGCAGCGTAGCCGGGCTGCAAGCGGAAAAACTGTTTTTT
CDR3aa: CASSVAGLQAEKLFF

d_gene: .
abundance: few
j_gene: TRBJ2-7
v_gene: TRBV13
CDR3nt: TGTGCCAGCAGTCTAGCGGACAGCCATTACTACGAGCAGTACTTC
CDR3aa: CASSLADSHYYEQYF

d_gene: TRBD1
abundance: medium-sized
j_gene: TRBJ2-5
v_gene: TRBV15
CDR3nt: TGTGCCACCACCCTGGGACAGGGGGAAGAGACCCAGTACTTC
CDR3aa: CATTLGQGEETQYF

d_gene: TRBD2
abundance: few
j_gene: TRBJ2-7
v_gene: TRBV11-2
CDR3nt: TGTGCCAGCAGCTTACAAAGCGGGGGGCGAAGCGAGCAGTACTTC
CDR3aa: CASSLQSGGRSEQYF

d_gene: .
abundance: many
j_gene: TRBJ2-6
v_gene: TRBV18
CDR3nt: TGTGCCAGCTCACCACCCGGAGGGGCTGGGGCCAACGTCCTGACTTTC
CDR3aa: CASSPPGGAGANVLTF

d_gene: TRBD1
abundance: .
j_gene: TRBJ1-2
v_gene: TRBV20-1
CDR3nt: TGCAGTGCTAGACACTCGGGGACAGGGCGGTGGAGGGGATATGGCTACACCTTC
CDR3aa: CSARHSGTGRWRGYGYTF

d_gene: TRBD1
abundance: .
j_gene: TRBJ1-5
v_gene: TRBV15
CDR3nt: TGTGCCACCAGCAGAACAGGGGGCAATCAGCCCCAGCATTTT
CDR3aa: CATSRTGGNQPQHF

d_gene: TRBD1
abundance: .
j_gene: TRBJ1-6
v_gene: TRBV30
CDR3nt: TGTGCCTGGAGTAAGCCAACTTGGACAGGGGGTGTTTCACCCCTCCACTTT
CDR3aa: CAWSKPTWTGGVSPLHF

d_gene: .
abundance: .
j_gene: TRBJ1-2
v_gene: TRBV2
CDR3nt: TGTGCCAGCAGTGTCGGGACATCATCCTATGGCTACACCTTC
CDR3aa: CASSVGTSSYGYTF

d_gene: .
abundance: many
j_gene: TRBJ2-2
v_gene: TRBV7-6
CDR3nt: TGTGCCAGCAGCTTCCGGGTCGGGGAGCTGTTTTTT
CDR3aa: CASSFRVGELFF

d_gene: TRBD2
abundance: few
j_gene: TRBJ2-1
v_gene: TRBV12-3/TRBV12-4
CDR3nt: TGTGCCAGCAGTTTGGGACTAGCGGGAGTACAGGAGCAGTTCTTC
CDR3aa: CASSLGLAGVQEQFF

d_gene: .
abundance: .
j_gene: TRBJ2-3
v_gene: TRBV20-1
CDR3nt: TGCAGTGGGGTCCAGCACCAGACTAGCACAGATACGCAGTATTTT
CDR3aa: CSGVQHQTSTDTQYF

d_gene: TRBD1
abundance: .
j_gene: TRBJ2-6
v_gene: TRBV11-1
CDR3nt: TGTGCCAGTCCTCACAGGGGGCGTTCTGGGGCCAACGTCCTGACTTTC
CDR3aa: CASPHRGRSGANVLTF

d_gene: TRBD1
abundance: .
j_gene: TRBJ2-2
v_gene: TRBV11-3
CDR3nt: TGTGCCAGCAGCTCAGGGCCCGGGACAGTCAAAACCGGGGAGCTGTTTTTT
CDR3aa: CASSSGPGTVKTGELFF

d_gene: TRBD1
abundance: many
j_gene: TRBJ1-1
v_gene: TRBV9
CDR3nt: TGTGCCAGCAGCAAAGGGGTAACAGGGGGCTTGGTGGAAGCTTTCTTT
CDR3aa: CASSKGVTGGLVEAFF

d_gene: TRBD2
abundance: many
j_gene: TRBJ2-3
v_gene: TRBV7-9
CDR3nt: TGTGCCAGCAGCTTAGTACTAGCGGCTCGCACAGATACGCAGTATTTT
CDR3aa: CASSLVLAARTDTQYF

d_gene: .
abundance: few
j_gene: TRBJ2-5
v_gene: TRBV2
CDR3nt: TGTGCCAGCAGTCCGACGGGTTACCAAGAGACCCAGTACTTC
CDR3aa: CASSPTGYQETQYF

d_gene: .
abundance: few
j_gene: TRBJ2-1
v_gene: TRBV7-9
CDR3nt: TGTGCCAGCAGTGGCGCGGGGCAGTTCTTC
CDR3aa: CASSGAGQFF

d_gene: .
abundance: .
j_gene: TRBJ1-5
v_gene: TRBV5-8
CDR3nt: TGTGCCAGCAGCTTGGTTGATCAGCCCCAGCATTTT
CDR3aa: CASSLVDQPQHF

d_gene: TRBD1
abundance: once
j_gene: TRBJ2-3
v_gene: TRBV20-1
CDR3nt: TGCAGTGCTAGAAAGGACAGGTCACCAGTTACGCAGTATTTT
CDR3aa: CSARKDRSPVTQYF

d_gene: TRBD2
abundance: many
j_gene: TRBJ2-3
v_gene: TRBV4-2
CDR3nt: TGTGCCAGCAGCCAAGGACTAGCGGGGGGGCCGAGCACAGATACGCAGTATTTT
CDR3aa: CASSQGLAGGPSTDTQYF

d_gene: .
abundance: .
j_gene: TRBJ1-1
v_gene: TRBV10-3
CDR3nt: TGTGCCATCAGTAATCTTCCGGCAGGGTCGTCGTCCACTGAAGCTTTCTTT
CDR3aa: CAISNLPAGSSSTEAFF

d_gene: TRBD1
abundance: few
j_gene: TRBJ1-2
v_gene: TRBV7-2
CDR3nt: TGTGCCAGCAGCCAGGACAGGACCTATGGCTACACCTTC
CDR3aa: CASSQDRTYGYTF

d_gene: .
abundance: many
j_gene: TRBJ2-7
v_gene: TRBV20-1
CDR3nt: TGCAGTGCTAGCCCCTTACTAGGCCGCTACGAGCAGTACTTC
CDR3aa: CSASPLLGRYEQYF

d_gene: .
abundance: few
j_gene: TRBJ1-2
v_gene: TRBV20-1
CDR3nt: TGCAGTGCTAGGACACTGGGGCAGGACTATGGCTACACCTTC
CDR3aa: CSARTLGQDYGYTF

d_gene: .
abundance: few
j_gene: TRBJ2-6
v_gene: TRBV6-5
CDR3nt: TGTGCCAGCAGTTACTCGATCGCTGGGGCCAACGTCCTGACTTTC
CDR3aa: CASSYSIAGANVLTF

d_gene: TRBD2
abundance: many
j_gene: TRBJ2-3
v_gene: TRBV20-1
CDR3nt: TGCAGTGCTCGTCCGGTACGGGGGGGCACAGATACGCAGTATTTT
CDR3aa: CSARPVRGGTDTQYF

d_gene: .
abundance: .
j_gene: TRBJ2-3
v_gene: TRBV24-1
CDR3nt: TGTGCCACCAGTGGACCCGACACGGGGGCCGCGGACACAGATACGCAGTATTTT
CDR3aa: CATSGPDTGAADTDTQYF